This T cell receptor beta chain was sequenced in a study of chemoradiotherapy in HPV16-positive cancers. Regarding this clone: The antigen remains unidentified.

Produced via immunoSEQ multiplex PCR; TCRdb's table is partial and in-frame only. The sample records some 13,000 clones, about three quarters being singletons. Overall study findings and caveats: Non-HPV-specific T cells did not expand in tumors during treatment, whereas candidate HPV-specific clones and E7-related motifs did. In HPV16-positive patients, HPV-responsive T-cell expansion tracked better recurrence-free survival.

The CDR3 extends over 15 amino acids. The germline V gene encodes CDR1 SGHNT and CDR2 YYREEE (reference sequence). The V segment lost 2 bases and the J segment 1 base; nucleotides outside the gene matches: 4. The source is a human donor with HPV-associated anogenital cancer. This sample was obtained from a patient who underwent chemoradiotherapy. The chain combines TRBV5-4 with TRBJ2-3; 7 bases line up with TRBD1. This CDR3 is CASSFPGQRTDTQYF. As DNA, the CDR3 is TGTGCCAGCAGCTTTCCGGGACAGCGCACAGATACGCAGTATTTT.